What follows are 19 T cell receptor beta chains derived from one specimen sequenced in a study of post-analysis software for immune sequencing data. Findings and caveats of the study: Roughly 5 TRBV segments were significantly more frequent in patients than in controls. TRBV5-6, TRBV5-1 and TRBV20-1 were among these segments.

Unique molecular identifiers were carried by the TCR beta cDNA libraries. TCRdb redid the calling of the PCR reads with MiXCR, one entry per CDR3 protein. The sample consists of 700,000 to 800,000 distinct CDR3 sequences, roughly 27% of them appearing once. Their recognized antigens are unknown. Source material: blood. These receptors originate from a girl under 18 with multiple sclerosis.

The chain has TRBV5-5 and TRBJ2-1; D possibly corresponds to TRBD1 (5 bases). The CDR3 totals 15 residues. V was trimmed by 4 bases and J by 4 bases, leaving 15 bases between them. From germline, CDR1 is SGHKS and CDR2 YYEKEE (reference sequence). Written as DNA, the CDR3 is TGTGCCAGCAGCGTGGAAGGGGTAGGGTACAATGAGCAGTTCTTC. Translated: CASSVEGVGYNEQFF.

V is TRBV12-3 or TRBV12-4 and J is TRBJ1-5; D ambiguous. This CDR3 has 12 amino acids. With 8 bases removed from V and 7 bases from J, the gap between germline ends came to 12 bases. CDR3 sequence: CASRPDGQPQHF. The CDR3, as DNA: TGTGCCAGCCGGCCTGACGGGCAGCCCCAGCATTTT.

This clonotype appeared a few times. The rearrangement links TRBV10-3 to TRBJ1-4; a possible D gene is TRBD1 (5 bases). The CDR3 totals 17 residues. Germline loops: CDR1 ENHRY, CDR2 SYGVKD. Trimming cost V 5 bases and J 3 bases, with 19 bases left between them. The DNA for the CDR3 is TGTGCCATCAGTATAAATCCTCCAGGGTCGGCTAATGAAAAACTGTTTTTT. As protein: CAISINPPGSANEKLFF.

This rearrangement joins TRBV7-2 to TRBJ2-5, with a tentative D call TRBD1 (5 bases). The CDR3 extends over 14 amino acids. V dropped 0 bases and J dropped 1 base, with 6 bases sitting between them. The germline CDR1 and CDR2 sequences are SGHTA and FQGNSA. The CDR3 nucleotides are TGTGCCAGCAGCTTAGCCAGGGTCCAAGAGACCCAGTACTTC. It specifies CASSLARVQETQYF.

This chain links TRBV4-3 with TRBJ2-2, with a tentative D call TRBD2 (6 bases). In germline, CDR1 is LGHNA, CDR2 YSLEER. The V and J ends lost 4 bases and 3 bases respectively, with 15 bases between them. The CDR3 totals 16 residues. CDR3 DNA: TGCGCCAGCAGCCCCTCACCGGGACTCCACACCGGGGAGCTGTTTTTT. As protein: CASSPSPGLHTGELFF.

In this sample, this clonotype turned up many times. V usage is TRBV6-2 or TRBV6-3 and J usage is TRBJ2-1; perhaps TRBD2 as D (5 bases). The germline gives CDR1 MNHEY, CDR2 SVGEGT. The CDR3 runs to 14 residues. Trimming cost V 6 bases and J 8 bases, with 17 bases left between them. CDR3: CASSASRLWDEQFF. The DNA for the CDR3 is TGTGCCAGCAGCGCTAGCAGATTATGGGATGAGCAGTTCTTC.

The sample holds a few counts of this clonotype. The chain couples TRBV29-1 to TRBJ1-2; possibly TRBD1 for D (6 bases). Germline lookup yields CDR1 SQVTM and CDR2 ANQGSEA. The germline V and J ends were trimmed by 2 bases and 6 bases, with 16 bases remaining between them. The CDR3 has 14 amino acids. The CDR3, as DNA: TGCAGCGTTGAAACGGCTCGGGGGGCGGATGGCTACACCTTC. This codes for CSVETARGADGYTF.

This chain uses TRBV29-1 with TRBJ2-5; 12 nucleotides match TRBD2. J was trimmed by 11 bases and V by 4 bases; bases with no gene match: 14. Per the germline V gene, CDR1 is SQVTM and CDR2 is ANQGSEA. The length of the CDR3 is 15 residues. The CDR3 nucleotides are TGCAGCGTTGTGGCGACTAGCGGGAGTGGCAATGAGCAGTACTTC. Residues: CSVVATSGSGNEQYF.

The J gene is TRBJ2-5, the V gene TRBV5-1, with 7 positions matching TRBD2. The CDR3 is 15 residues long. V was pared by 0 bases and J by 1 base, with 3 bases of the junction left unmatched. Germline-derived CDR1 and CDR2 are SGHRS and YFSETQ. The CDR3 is CASSLAGRTQETQYF. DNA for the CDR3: TGCGCCAGCAGCTTGGCCGGGAGGACCCAAGAGACCCAGTACTTC.

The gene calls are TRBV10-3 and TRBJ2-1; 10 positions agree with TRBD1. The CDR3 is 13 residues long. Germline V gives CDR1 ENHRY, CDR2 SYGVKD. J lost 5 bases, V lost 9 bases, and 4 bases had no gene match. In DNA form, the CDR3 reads TGTGCCATGGGACAGGGGTCAAACAATGAGCAGTTCTTC. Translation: CAMGQGSNNEQFF.

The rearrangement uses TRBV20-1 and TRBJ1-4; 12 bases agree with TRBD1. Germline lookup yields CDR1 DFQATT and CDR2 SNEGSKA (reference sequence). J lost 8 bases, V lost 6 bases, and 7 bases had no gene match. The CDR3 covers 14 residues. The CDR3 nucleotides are TGCAGTGCGGGGGACAGGGGGCGCCACGAAAAACTGTTTTTT. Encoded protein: CSAGDRGRHEKLFF.

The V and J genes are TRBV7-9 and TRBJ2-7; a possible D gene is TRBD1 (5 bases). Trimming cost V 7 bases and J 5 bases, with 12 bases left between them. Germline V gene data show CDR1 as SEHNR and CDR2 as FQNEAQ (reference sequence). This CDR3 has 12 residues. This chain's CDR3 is CASTLTDNEQYF. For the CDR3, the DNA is TGTGCCAGCACCCTGACAGACAACGAGCAGTACTTC.

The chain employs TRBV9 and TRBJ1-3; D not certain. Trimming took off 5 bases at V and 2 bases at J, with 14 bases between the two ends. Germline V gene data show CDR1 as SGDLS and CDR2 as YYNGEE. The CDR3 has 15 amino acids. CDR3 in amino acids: CASSPYGAPGNTIYF. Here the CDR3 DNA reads TGTGCCAGCAGTCCTTACGGCGCTCCTGGAAACACCATATATTTT.

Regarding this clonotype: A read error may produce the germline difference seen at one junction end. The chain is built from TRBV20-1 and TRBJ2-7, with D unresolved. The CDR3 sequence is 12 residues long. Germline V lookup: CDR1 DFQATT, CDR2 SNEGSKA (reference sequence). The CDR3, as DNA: TGCAGTGCTATCCGACCCGGGCTCGAGCGGTACTTC. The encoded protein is CSAIRPGLERYF.

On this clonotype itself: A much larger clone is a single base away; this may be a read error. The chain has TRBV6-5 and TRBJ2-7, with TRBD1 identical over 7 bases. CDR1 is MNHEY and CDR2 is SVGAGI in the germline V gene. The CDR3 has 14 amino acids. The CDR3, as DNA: TGTGCCAGCAGTTTCGACAGGGTCCCCTACGAGCAGTGCTTC. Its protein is CASSFDRVPYEQCF.

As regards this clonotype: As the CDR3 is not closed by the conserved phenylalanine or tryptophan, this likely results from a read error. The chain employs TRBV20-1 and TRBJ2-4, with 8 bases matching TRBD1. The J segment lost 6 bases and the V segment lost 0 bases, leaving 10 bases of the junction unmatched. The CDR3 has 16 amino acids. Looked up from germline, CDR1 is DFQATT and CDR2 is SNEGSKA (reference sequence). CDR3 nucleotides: TGCAGTGCTAGAGATCTCCAACGCGGACAGGGAAACATTCAGTACCTC. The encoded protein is CSARDLQRGQGNIQYL.

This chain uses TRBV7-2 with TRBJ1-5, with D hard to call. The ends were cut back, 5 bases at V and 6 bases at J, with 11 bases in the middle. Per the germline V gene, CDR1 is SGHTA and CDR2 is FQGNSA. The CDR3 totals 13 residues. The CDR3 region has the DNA TGTGCCAGCAGCCCTGAGGGAGTTCAGCCCCAGCATTTT. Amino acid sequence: CASSPEGVQPQHF. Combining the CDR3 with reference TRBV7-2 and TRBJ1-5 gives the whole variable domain GAGVSQSPSNKVTEKGKDVELRCDPISGHTALYWYRQSLGQGLEFLIYFQGNSAPDKSGLPSDRFSAERTGGSVSTLTIQRTQQEDSAVYLCASSPEGVQPQHFGDGTRLSIL.

CDR3 in amino acids: CASSLDSIAGANVLTF. For the CDR3, the DNA is TGTGCCAGCAGCTTAGACAGTATTGCTGGGGCCAACGTCCTGACTTTC. This chain links TRBV11-2 with TRBJ2-6; D remains ambiguous. The CDR3 loop spans 16 amino acids. Looked up from germline, CDR1 is SGHAT and CDR2 is FQNNGV. The V and J ends lost 0 bases and 2 bases respectively, with 8 bases between them.

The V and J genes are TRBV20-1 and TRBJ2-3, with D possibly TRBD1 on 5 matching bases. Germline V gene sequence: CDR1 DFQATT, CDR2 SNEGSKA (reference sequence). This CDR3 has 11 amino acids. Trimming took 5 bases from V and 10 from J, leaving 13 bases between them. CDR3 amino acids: CSAPLGDAQYF. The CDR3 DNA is TGCAGTGCTCCGTTAGGGGATGCGCAGTATTTT.